A selection of T cell receptor beta chains follows, all from one sample in a study of blood T cell repertoires in COVID-19. Sequencing used immunoSEQ multiplex PCR; TCRdb keeps in-frame clones, though not all of them. The sample lists about 180,000 clones; approximately 88% were seen once. The specimen was peripheral blood. The receptor set was obtained from a woman aged 25 to 39 with acute or convalescent COVID-19. CDR3s include the opening cysteine and the closing phenylalanine or tryptophan. The D gene is left open where the match is weak. Only part of the rows carry a size: once, few, many, or a class if the clone is expanded.

-	-	TRBV28	TRBJ2-7	TGTGCCAGCAGTTTTGGGGAGTTCTACGAGCAGTACTTC	CASSFGEFYEQYF
-	-	TRBV5-1	TRBJ2-1	TGCGCCAGCAGCTTGGCTCAGGACAATGAGCAGTTCTTC	CASSLAQDNEQFF
-	-	TRBV7-9	TRBJ1-2	TGTGCCAGCAGCCCTCAAGGAGACTATGGCTACACCTTC	CASSPQGDYGYTF
-	TRBD1	TRBV24-1	TRBJ2-1	TGTGCCACCAGTGACTCGACAGGGGTAGATGAGCAGTTCTTC	CATSDSTGVDEQFF
once	-	TRBV5-1	TRBJ2-1	TGCGCCAGCAGCTTGCCCGGGAACAATGAGCAGTTCTTC	CASSLPGNNEQFF
-	TRBD2	TRBV7-2	TRBJ2-3	TGTGCCAGCGGGCCGGGACTAGCACGAGAGTCAGATACGCAGTATTTT	CASGPGLARESDTQYF
-	-	TRBV6-2/TRBV6-3	TRBJ2-4	TGTGCCAGCAGTTCACAGCTCCTTTTAAACATTCAGTACTTC	CASSSQLLLNIQYF
-	-	TRBV19	TRBJ2-2	TGTGCCAGTAGTATAGCCCCCTGGCTAGCGCAAAACACCGGGGAGCTGTTTTTT	CASSIAPWLAQNTGELFF
-	-	TRBV14	TRBJ1-2	TGTGCCAGCAGCCAGGCCAGGAACTATGGCTACACCTTC	CASSQARNYGYTF
-	-	TRBV10-2	TRBJ2-7	TGCGCCAGCAGTGAACGGGGAGGTTCCTACGAGCAGTACTTC	CASSERGGSYEQYF
-	TRBD1	TRBV5-6	TRBJ1-2	TGTGCCAGCAGCCGAATTCAGGGGGCTGGTGGCTACACCTTC	CASSRIQGAGGYTF
-	-	TRBV27	TRBJ2-2	TGTGCCAGCACCCGCGGTGGCGGGGAGCTGTTTTTT	CASTRGGGELFF
-	-	TRBV4-2	TRBJ2-1	TGTGCCAGCAGACGGGACTCCGGGACTCCCTACAATGAGCAGTTCTTC	CASRRDSGTPYNEQFF
-	-	TRBV19	TRBJ2-2	TGTGCCAGTAGTAGACAGTTTAGTGGGGAGCTGTTTTTT	CASSRQFSGELFF
-	-	TRBV28	TRBJ2-7	TGTGCCAGCAGTCCGCCGGGAGTCGAGCAGTACTTC	CASSPPGVEQYF
-	-	TRBV4-2	TRBJ2-2	TGTGCCAGCAGCCGGAGGGCCGGTAATAGCGGGGAGCTGTTTTTT	CASSRRAGNSGELFF
-	TRBD2	TRBV10-3	TRBJ2-7	TGTGCCACCCTAGCGGGAGTGGGGTTCTACGAGCAGTACTTC	CATLAGVGFYEQYF
-	TRBD2	TRBV7-7	TRBJ2-7	TGTGCTAGCAGCCTAGGGGGAACTAGCGGGACCTACGAGCAGTACTTC	CASSLGGTSGTYEQYF
-	-	TRBV6-6	TRBJ1-4	TGTGCCAGCACCCCGGCGGGGGAGGAACTGTTTTTT	CASTPAGEELFF
-	-	TRBV11-3	TRBJ2-2	TGTGCCAGCGGAGAAACCGGGGAGCTGTTTTTT	CASGETGELFF
-	TRBD1	TRBV6-5	TRBJ1-2	TGTGCCAGCAGTCTGACAGGGTTTTTCCTCGGCTACACCTTC	CASSLTGFFLGYTF
once	TRBD1	TRBV6-2/TRBV6-3	TRBJ2-7	TGTGCCAGCAGTCCCTCCCAGACAGGGGGTCGGAGGTGGAACTTC	CASSPSQTGGRRWNF
-	TRBD1	TRBV19	TRBJ2-7	TGTGCCAGTAGTAACACAGGGGGCATATCCTACGAGCAGTACTTC	CASSNTGGISYEQYF
-	-	TRBV18	TRBJ1-1	TGTGCCAGCTCAGGGAGGAGAGAGACTGAAGCTTTCTTT	CASSGRRETEAFF
-	TRBD2	TRBV28	TRBJ2-1	TGTGCCAGCAGTGCCTGGGGGGGCAATGAGCAGTTCTTC	CASSAWGGNEQFF
-	TRBD1	TRBV5-4	TRBJ1-2	TGTGCCAGCAGCCCACTGTCGGGACAGTCTAACTATGGCTACACCTTC	CASSPLSGQSNYGYTF
once	-	TRBV5-1	TRBJ1-2	TGCGCCAGCAGCTTGGTGGGGGCAAACTATGGCTACACCTTC	CASSLVGANYGYTF
-	TRBD2	TRBV11-1	TRBJ2-7	TGTGCCAGCGCCTCCGGGAGGAACTACGAGCAGTACTTC	CASASGRNYEQYF
-	-	TRBV5-6	TRBJ1-2	TGTGCCAGCAGCTTGCCTGGACAGTTCTATGGCTACACCTTC	CASSLPGQFYGYTF
-	-	TRBV7-2	TRBJ1-1	TGTGCCAGGGGTTCGGGCACTGAAGCTTTCTTT	CARGSGTEAFF
-	TRBD2	TRBV2	TRBJ2-3	TGTGCCAGCAGTGTTCTAGCGGGCTTTCCCTTT	CASSVLAGFPF
-	-	TRBV2	TRBJ2-4	TGTGCCAGCAACAGGGTGAACATTCAGTACTTC	CASNRVNIQYF
-	-	TRBV6-5	TRBJ1-3	TGTGCCAGCAGTCCCTCGGGGGGAAACACCATATATTTT	CASSPSGGNTIYF
-	TRBD1	TRBV5-1	TRBJ2-5	TGCGCCAGCAGCTTTATGGGACAGGCCTTGGAGACCCAGTACTTC	CASSFMGQALETQYF
-	-	TRBV6-1	TRBJ1-4	TGTGCCAGCAGTGAAGCGCTTGGCAGTGAAAAACTGTTTTTT	CASSEALGSEKLFF
-	-	TRBV4-2	TRBJ2-7	TGTGCCAGCAGCCACTCACGACAGTACGAGCAGTACTTC	CASSHSRQYEQYF
few	-	TRBV29-1	TRBJ2-1	TGCAGCGGGGAGACCAGCCGAGCGGCCGCCGAGCAGTTCTTC	CSGETSRAAAEQFF
once	-	TRBV28	TRBJ1-3	TGTGCCAGCAGTTTAACAACCAACTCTGGAAACACCATATATTTT	CASSLTTNSGNTIYF
-	-	TRBV2	TRBJ2-2	TGTGCCAGCAGTGAACTTGACAGCAGCACCGGGGAGCTGTTTTTT	CASSELDSSTGELFF
-	-	TRBV27	TRBJ1-2	TGTGCCAGCAGTTTAAAGGGGAGGAGAGGCTACACCTTC	CASSLKGRRGYTF
-	TRBD1	TRBV7-9	TRBJ2-7	TGTGCCAGCGGACAGGTGGCCTACGAGCAGTACTTC	CASGQVAYEQYF
-	-	TRBV28	TRBJ2-5	TGTGCCAGCAGTTCTGAGACCCAGTACTTC	CASSSETQYF
-	-	TRBV7-2	TRBJ2-7	TGTGCCAGCAGCTTGGGGGGAGACAGATCCTTC	CASSLGGDRSF
-	TRBD1	TRBV10-3	TRBJ1-2	TGTGCCATCACCGCGGGACAGACTAACTATGGCTACACCTTC	CAITAGQTNYGYTF
-	-	TRBV28	TRBJ2-7	TGTGCCAGCGTCCCCACCTCGGTGCACTACGAGCAGTACTTC	CASVPTSVHYEQYF
-	TRBD2	TRBV3-1/TRBV3-2	TRBJ2-5	TGTGCCAGCAGCCAAGGACGGGGAGGGGTGACCCAGTACTTC	CASSQGRGGVTQYF
-	-	TRBV19	TRBJ2-1	TGTGCCAGTAGTGGGGGGTCTGACTACAATGAGCAGTTCTTC	CASSGGSDYNEQFF
-	-	TRBV27	TRBJ1-1	TGTGCCAGCAGTTCGGCGGGGCAAGCTTTCTTT	CASSSAGQAFF
-	-	TRBV28	TRBJ1-2	TGTGCCAGCAGACAGGATTCTGGCTACACCTTC	CASRQDSGYTF
-	-	TRBV19	TRBJ1-5	TGTGCCAGTAGTAGAGTCCCAGGGTCAAGCAATCAGCCCCAGCATTTT	CASSRVPGSSNQPQHF